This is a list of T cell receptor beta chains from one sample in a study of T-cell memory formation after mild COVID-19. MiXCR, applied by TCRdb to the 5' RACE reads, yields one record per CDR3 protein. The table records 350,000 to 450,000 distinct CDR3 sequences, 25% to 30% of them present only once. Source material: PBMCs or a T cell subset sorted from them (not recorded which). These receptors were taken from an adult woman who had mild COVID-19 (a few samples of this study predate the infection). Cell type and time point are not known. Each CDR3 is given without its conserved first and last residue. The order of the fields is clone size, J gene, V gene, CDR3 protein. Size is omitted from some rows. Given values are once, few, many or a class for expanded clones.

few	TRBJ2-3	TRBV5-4	ASSGTGTSGGDTQY
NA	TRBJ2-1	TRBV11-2	ASSQTRDYNEQF
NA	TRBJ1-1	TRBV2	ASTRGGNTEAF
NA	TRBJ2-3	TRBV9	ASSTSGASTDTQY
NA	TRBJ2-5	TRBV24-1	ATGQGPGRETQY
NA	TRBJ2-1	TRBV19	ASSMGSGSSAEQF
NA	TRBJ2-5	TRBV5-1	ASSLGAHRGRETQY
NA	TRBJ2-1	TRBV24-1	ATSEPYSGGPREQF
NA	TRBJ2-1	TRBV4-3	ASSQERTTYNEQF
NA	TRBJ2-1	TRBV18	ASSLAGTSTYNEQF
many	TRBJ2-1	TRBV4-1	ASSQSGGSFYEQF
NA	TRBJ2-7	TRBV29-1	SVVTGFYYEQY
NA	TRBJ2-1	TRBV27	ASVPLGGDLYNEQF
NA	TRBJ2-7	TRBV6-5	ASSYDRGRVIYEQY
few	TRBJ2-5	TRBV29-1	SAELVPVGTQY
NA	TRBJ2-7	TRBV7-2	ASSLVAGGASYEQY
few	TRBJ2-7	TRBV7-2	ASSLRTSGAYEQY
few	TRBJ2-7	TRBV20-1	SAKASWLYEQY
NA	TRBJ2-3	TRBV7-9	ASSATSVDTQY
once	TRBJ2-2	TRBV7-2	ASRVTSGTGELF
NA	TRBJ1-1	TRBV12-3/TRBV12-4	ASEGYSEAF
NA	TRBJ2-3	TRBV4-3	ASSPPSFSATQY
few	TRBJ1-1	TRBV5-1	ASSITGSGTEAF
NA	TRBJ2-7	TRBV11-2	ASSLDMWGSSDEQY
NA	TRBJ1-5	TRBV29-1	SVAQSNQPQH
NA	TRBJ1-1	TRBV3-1	ASSPLDRRGDEAF
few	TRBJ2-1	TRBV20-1	SAQVVLNEQF
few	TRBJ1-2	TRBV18	ASSPDGQTYYGYT
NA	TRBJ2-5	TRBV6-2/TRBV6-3	ASSYGTGVEETQY
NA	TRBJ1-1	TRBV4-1	ASSPPGQNTEAF
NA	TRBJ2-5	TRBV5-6	ASSPLTGGLETQY
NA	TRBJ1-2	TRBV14	ASSQEMGYGYT
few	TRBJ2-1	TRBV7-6	ASSLARASGAGEQF
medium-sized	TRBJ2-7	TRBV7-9	ASSAPAGVGEQY
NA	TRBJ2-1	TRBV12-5	ASGLVLDRSYNEQF
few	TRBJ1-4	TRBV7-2	ASSSVWDGDEKLF
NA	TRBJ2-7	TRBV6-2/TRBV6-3	ASTTGYEQY
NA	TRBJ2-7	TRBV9	ASSVGKNSYEQY